This TCR beta chain was found in a study of cytomegalovirus exposure and HLA in healthy donors. Study-level background: Researchers previously reported finding 90 million to 130 million unique TCR beta sequences from roughly 170 million T cells.

The PCR employed 60 Vbeta primers together with 13 Jbeta primers. The table came from immunoSEQ multiplex PCR; TCRdb's copy has only in-frame clones and leaves some out. The data show 150,000 to 200,000 clones, about 85% seen once. Trimming cost V 5 bases and J 4 bases; bases outside gene matches: 9. Germline V lookup: CDR1 MNHEY, CDR2 SMNVEV (reference sequence). The CDR3 length is 16 residues. This clone was recorded once. The sequence was collected from a man younger than 40 in good health and CMV-seropositive. The rearrangement joins TRBV27 to TRBJ2-3, with 10 nucleotides matching TRBD2. The sample taken for sequencing was PBMCs. This chain's CDR3 is CASSPSAGGRPDTQYF. The DNA of the CDR3 is TGTGCCAGCAGTCCGTCAGCGGGAGGGCGCCCAGATACGCAGTATTTT.